This T cell receptor (beta chain) comes out of a study of blood T cell repertoires in COVID-19. Study-level information: In each case, the material was cDNA or gDNA derived from T cells, B-cell-depleted T cells, or PBMCs.

Libraries were prepared by immunoSEQ multiplex PCR; TCRdb keeps only in-frame clonotypes and omits some of them. The table records hundreds of thousands of clones, about nine tenths of them present only once. V lost 2 bases, J lost 2 bases, and 10 bases lay in between. CDR1 is KGHSH and CDR2 is LQKENI in the germline V gene. This CDR3 has 14 residues. The receptor was derived from a woman in her 30s with active or convalescent COVID-19. V is TRBV18 and J is TRBJ2-7; TRBD1 might be the D (6 bases). Sequenced: peripheral blood. The CDR3 nucleotides are TGTGCCAGCTCACCAAGGACAGATACCTACGAGCAGTACTTC. It encodes CASSPRTDTYEQYF.